Following are 32 T cell receptor beta chains from one sample sequenced in a study of blood T cell repertoires in COVID-19. Assay used: immunoSEQ multiplex PCR; TCRdb lists only in-frame clones, some missing. The data show 300,000 or so clones, about 90% seen once. The specimen was PBMCs or T cells enriched from blood (not recorded which). The receptors come from a woman under 40 who had recovered from COVID-19.

This clone was observed once. V usage is TRBV5-1 and J usage is TRBJ2-2; TRBD2 aligns across 12 bases. Unmatched junction bases numbered 14, after V lost 0 bases and J lost 5 bases. This CDR3 spans 20 amino acids. Germline V gene data show CDR1 as SGHRS and CDR2 as YFSETQ. CDR3 region: CASSLDETSGGPKGTGELFF. CDR3 nucleotides: TGCGCCAGCAGCTTGGACGAGACTAGCGGGGGCCCGAAAGGGACCGGGGAGCTGTTTTTT.

The chain combines TRBV10-3 with TRBJ1-6; no clear D. The V gene's germline CDR1 is ENHRY and CDR2 SYGVKD. The V end was cut by 0 bases, the J end by 0 bases, with 9 bases between. The CDR3 is 17 residues long. The DNA of the CDR3 is TGTGCCATCAGTGAGTCTTTCGGGAGCTCCTATAATTCACCCCTCCACTTT. This sequence encodes CAISESFGSSYNSPLHF.

The V and J genes are TRBV5-8 and TRBJ2-3, with D perhaps TRBD2 (6 bases). Germline CDR1 SGHTS, CDR2 YDEGEE. V lost 4 bases and J 4 bases, leaving 13 bases between the germline ends. The CDR3 runs 14 residues. The DNA of the CDR3 is TGTGCCAGCAGCGGCGGGGTTTTTGCAGATACGCAGTATTTT. Protein: CASSGGVFADTQYF.

This chain connects TRBV7-2 to TRBJ2-5; 8 positions match TRBD2. The CDR3 runs to 17 residues. Germline V lookup: CDR1 SGHTA, CDR2 FQGNSA. The junction had 12 bases not matched to a gene; V was cut back by 1 base and J by 5 bases. CDR3 nucleotide sequence: TGTGCCAGCAGCTTAGTGTTGGCGGGGGGTTTCGGTGAGACCCAGTACTTC. Translation gives CASSLVLAGGFGETQYF.

This sequence joins TRBV13 and TRBJ2-7; 11 bases align to TRBD2. Germline V lookup: CDR1 PRHDT, CDR2 FYEKMQ (reference sequence). With V trimmed by 6 bases and J by 4 bases, 5 bases remained unmatched. The CDR3 covers 14 residues. The CDR3 DNA is TGTGCCAGCAGTCTAGCGGGGGGTATTTACGAGCAGTACTTC. This sequence encodes CASSLAGGIYEQYF.

This clone was seen once. The rearrangement links TRBV19 to TRBJ1-1, with 10 bases that match TRBD1. Germline V gene lookup returns CDR1 LNHDA and CDR2 SQIVND (reference sequence). The V segment lost 4 bases and the J segment 5 bases; nucleotides outside the gene matches: 10. This CDR3 is 16 amino acids long. As DNA, the CDR3 is TGTGCCAGTAGTAGACTAGACAGGGGGCGGAGGACTGAAGCTTTCTTT. Its protein is CASSRLDRGRRTEAFF.

The J gene is TRBJ1-3, the V gene TRBV28; TRBD1 matches at 9 bases. In germline, CDR1 is MDHEN, CDR2 SYDVKM. This CDR3 spans 14 amino acids. Germline trimming cut 6 bases from V and 3 bases from J; bases unmatched to any gene: 3. DNA for the CDR3: TGTGCCAGCAGGGAGGGACAGGGTGGAAACACCATATATTTT. Amino acids: CASREGQGGNTIYF.

This chain connects TRBV21-1 to TRBJ2-7; TRBD2, the table's D call, lacks a check against the DNA. TRBV21-1 is recorded as a pseudogene. The CDR3 sequence is 17 residues long. CDR3 loop: CASSINESGLDSYEQYF. CDR3 coding DNA: TGTGCCAGCAGCATTAACGAGTCGGGACTAGACTCCTACGAGCAGTACTTC.

V usage is TRBV2 and J usage is TRBJ1-2, with 8 nucleotides matching TRBD1. Trimming removed 7 bases from V and 4 bases from J; junction bases left unmatched: 5. This CDR3 comprises 13 residues. The germline V gene has CDR1 SNHLY and CDR2 FYNNEI. CDR3 loop: CASTTGGFYGYTF. The CDR3 DNA is TGTGCCAGCACCACAGGGGGGTTCTATGGCTACACCTTC.

The rearrangement joins TRBV5-1 to TRBJ2-5; TRBD2 agrees at 13 bases. The CDR3 spans 16 residues. Germline CDR1 is SGHRS and CDR2 is YFSETQ. With 5 bases clipped from V and 1 base from J, the junction kept 5 bases outside the gene matches. CDR3 protein: CASSQTSGGIQETQYF. The CDR3 region has the DNA TGCGCCAGCAGTCAGACTAGCGGGGGGATCCAAGAGACCCAGTACTTC.

The rearrangement joins TRBV19 to TRBJ2-7, with TRBD2 matching 8 bases. Germline CDR1 reads LNHDA; CDR2 reads SQIVND (reference sequence). J lost 5 bases, V lost 2 bases, and 8 bases had no gene match. The CDR3 is 15 residues long. This CDR3 reads CASSIIPSGGHEQYF. CDR3 in DNA: TGTGCCAGTAGTATAATCCCGTCGGGGGGGCACGAGCAGTACTTC.

The sample holds a few counts of this clone. The chain combines TRBV28 with TRBJ1-2, with D maybe TRBD1 (5 bases). Germline assignment: CDR1 MDHEN and CDR2 SYDVKM. With 2 bases removed from V and 4 bases from J, the gap between germline ends came to 11 bases. This CDR3 is built from 14 residues. The CDR3 sequence is CASSLRGRAYGYTF. CDR3 nucleotide sequence: TGTGCCAGCAGTTTACGTGGCAGGGCCTATGGCTACACCTTC.

A single count supports this clone. The rearrangement links TRBV5-1 to TRBJ1-6; 7 bases are shared with TRBD1. This CDR3 has 17 amino acids. Looked up from germline, CDR1 is SGHRS and CDR2 is YFSETQ. V lost 5 bases to trimming and J lost 7 bases; unmatched junction nucleotides: 15. The CDR3 loop reads CASSTGAFGVGNSPLHF. As DNA, the CDR3 is TGCGCCAGCAGTACAGGGGCTTTCGGGGTGGGCAATTCACCCCTCCACTTT. Drawing the rest from reference TRBV5-1 and TRBJ1-6, the complete variable domain is KAGVTQTPRYLIKTRGQQVTLSCSPISGHRSVSWYQQTPGQGLQFLFEYFSETQRNKGNFPGRFSGRQFSNSRSEMNVSTLELGDSALYLCASSTGAFGVGNSPLHFGNGTRLTVT.

The rearrangement links TRBV5-1 to TRBJ2-6; no definite D call. The CDR3 totals 15 residues. CDR1 is SGHRS, CDR2 YFSETQ, per germline. V was pared by 0 bases and J by 2 bases, with 6 bases between. The CDR3 DNA reads as TGCGCCAGCAGCTTGGTACAGCCTGGGGCCAACGTCCTGACTTTC. This gives the protein CASSLVQPGANVLTF.

This clone is a singleton in its sample. J is TRBJ1-2 and V is TRBV27; D is ambiguous. With 5 bases removed from V and 3 bases from J, the gap between germline ends came to 7 bases. There are 12 residues in the CDR3. Germline assignment: CDR1 MNHEY and CDR2 SMNVEV (reference sequence). The DNA of the CDR3 is TGTGCCAGCAGTGACACGTACTATGGCTACACCTTC. Amino acids: CASSDTYYGYTF.

The chain links TRBV24-1 to TRBJ2-2; D may be TRBD2 (5 bases). This CDR3 has 16 residues. The ends were cut back, 4 bases at V and 0 bases at J, with 11 bases in the middle. The germline V gene has CDR1 KGHDR and CDR2 SFDVKD. This CDR3 reads CATSDSTLANTGELFF. CDR3 nucleotides: TGTGCCACCAGTGACTCGACACTAGCGAACACCGGGGAGCTGTTTTTT.

The chain has TRBV2 and TRBJ1-5, with TRBD1 matching over 8 bases. The germline V gene has CDR1 SNHLY and CDR2 FYNNEI. This CDR3 spans 14 amino acids. The junction had 5 bases not matched to a gene; V was cut back by 4 bases and J by 6 bases. CDR3 bases: TGTGCCAGCAGTGCGGACAGGGAGGGTCAGCCCCAGCATTTT. It translates to CASSADREGQPQHF.

V and J are TRBV11-2 and TRBJ1-2, with D possibly matching TRBD1 (5 bases). The CDR3 extends over 18 amino acids. Germline assignment: CDR1 SGHAT and CDR2 FQNNGV. The V and J ends lost 5 bases and 1 base respectively, with 23 bases between them. The DNA of the CDR3 is TGTGCCAGCAGCCCGTTCGGGCAAAGGCCAGGGAATAACTATGGCTACACCTTC. Amino acids: CASSPFGQRPGNNYGYTF.

The chain combines TRBV6-5 with TRBJ2-1; TRBD2 aligns across 7 bases. Germline V gives CDR1 MNHEY, CDR2 SVGAGI. V shed 6 bases, J shed 3 bases, and the junction held 5 bases outside the gene matches. There are 14 residues in the CDR3. CDR3 sequence (DNA): TGTGCCAGCAGGGGCAGGGAGGGCTACAATGAGCAGTTCTTC. Protein sequence: CASRGREGYNEQFF.

The J gene is TRBJ2-2, the V gene TRBV6-1; D may be TRBD1 (5 bases). CDR1 MNHNS and CDR2 SASEGT come from the germline V gene. The CDR3 runs to 16 residues. V lost 0 bases and J lost 2, with 10 bases in between. CDR3 sequence reads: CASSEANRRNTGELFF. CDR3 coding DNA: TGTGCCAGCAGTGAAGCTAACAGGCGAAACACCGGGGAGCTGTTTTTT.

The rearrangement joins TRBV7-9 to TRBJ1-2; D possibly corresponds to TRBD1 (5 bases). Per germline, CDR1 SEHNR and CDR2 FQNEAQ (reference sequence). This CDR3 region has 15 residues. Trimming removed 4 bases from V and 2 bases from J, with 14 bases in between. DNA for the CDR3: TGTGCCAGCAGCTCGACCGCCGACAGAAACTATGGCTACACCTTC. Translation gives CASSSTADRNYGYTF.

About this clone: At one end the junction does not follow the germline gene, possibly because of a read error. The V and J genes are TRBV6-5 and TRBJ1-3; 8 positions agree with TRBD1. Germline-derived CDR1 and CDR2 are MNHEY and SVGAGI. The length of the CDR3 is 11 residues. In nucleotides, the CDR3 is TGTGCCAGCACCCTATTCGGACAGGGACATTTT. Translated: CASTLFGQGHF.

The chain recombines TRBV7-8 with TRBJ2-7; a possible D gene is TRBD2 (6 bases). This CDR3 region has 15 residues. The germline V gene has CDR1 SGHVS and CDR2 FQNEAQ. Between the trimmed V and J ends, which lost 5 bases and 4 bases, there was a span of 18 bases. The CDR3 loop is CASSPTRGGDYEQYF. The CDR3 DNA reads TGTGCCAGCAGCCCGACTAGGGGTGGTGATTACGAGCAGTACTTC.

The V and J genes are TRBV7-8 and TRBJ2-7, with TRBD1 matching over 10 bases. Trimming took 0 bases from V and 0 from J; bases not matched to a gene: 2. This CDR3 contains 16 residues. CDR1 and CDR2 from the germline V gene are SGHVS and FQNEAQ. The CDR3 protein is CASSLARDRGSYEQYF. CDR3 bases: TGTGCCAGCAGCTTAGCAAGGGACAGGGGCTCCTACGAGCAGTACTTC. Full variable domain (missing parts from reference TRBV7-8 and TRBJ2-7): GAGVSQSPRYKVAKRGQDVALRCDPISGHVSLFWYQQALGQGPEFLTYFQNEAQLDKSGLPSDRFFAERPEGSVSTLKIQRTQQEDSAVYLCASSLARDRGSYEQYFGPGTRLTVT.

This clone was observed at least ten times. Other DNA sequences in the sample encode the same CDR3. The J gene is TRBJ1-1, the V gene TRBV15; D is perhaps TRBD1 (5 bases). The V end lost 0 bases, the J end lost 2 bases, and 13 bases lay between the germline ends. CDR3 length: 16 residues. Germline V gives CDR1 LNHNV, CDR2 YYDKDF (reference sequence). Here the CDR3 reads CATSRDFRGSNTEAFF. Written as DNA, the CDR3 is TGTGCCACCAGCAGAGATTTTAGGGGATCAAACACTGAAGCTTTCTTT.

The chain employs TRBV10-1 and TRBJ2-1, with TRBD1 matching 12 bases. CDR1 WNHNN and CDR2 SYGVQD come from the germline V gene (reference sequence). This CDR3 spans 15 amino acids. V dropped 5 bases and J dropped 7; count of bases not matched to a gene: 6. This CDR3 is CASSPRDRGPNEQFF. CDR3 in DNA: TGCGCCAGCAGTCCCCGGGACAGGGGGCCTAATGAGCAGTTCTTC.

This rearrangement joins TRBV7-2 to TRBJ2-7; possible D gene TRBD2, 6 bases. Germline CDR1 reads SGHTA; CDR2 reads FQGNSA. V was cut by 3 bases and J by 4 bases, with 13 bases left in between. CDR3 size: 14 residues. This CDR3 reads CASSFVGGSYEQYF. The CDR3 coding sequence is TGTGCCAGCAGCTTCGTCGGGGGATCTTACGAGCAGTACTTC.

V is TRBV7-6 and J is TRBJ1-4; 9 bases are a match to TRBD1. In germline, CDR1 is SGHVS, CDR2 FNYEAQ. J was trimmed by 8 bases and V by 2 bases; bases with no gene match: 12. The CDR3 loop spans 17 amino acids. The CDR3 here is CASSLNILQGAKEKLFF. CDR3 sequence (DNA): TGTGCCAGCAGCTTAAACATCCTACAGGGGGCGAAGGAAAAACTGTTTTTT.

This clone was seen at least ten times. In DNA, the CDR3 is TGTGCCAGCTCACCACCGGCACAGGGCGGGAATGAGCAGTTCTTC. Amino acid sequence: CASSPPAQGGNEQFF. The chain combines TRBV18 with TRBJ2-1; D is perhaps TRBD1 (6 bases). The CDR3 covers 15 residues. The V end was cut by 0 bases, the J end by 7 bases, with 13 bases between. Germline values: CDR1 KGHSH, CDR2 LQKENI.

The chain joins TRBV7-9 to TRBJ2-2; tentative D call: TRBD1 (6 bases). With 0 bases removed from V and 5 bases from J, the gap between germline ends came to 13 bases. This CDR3 comprises 16 residues. Germline CDR1 is SEHNR and CDR2 is FQNEAQ (reference sequence). CDR3: CASSLARQVNTGELFF. CDR3 DNA sequence: TGTGCCAGCAGCTTAGCGAGACAGGTTAATACCGGGGAGCTGTTTTTT.

The chain couples TRBV7-2 to TRBJ2-7; D unclear. Germline V CDR1 and CDR2: SGHTA, FQGNSA. The CDR3 has 14 amino acids. V dropped 1 base and J dropped 0 bases, with 7 bases sitting between them. DNA of the CDR3: TGTGCCAGCAGCTTAGGTCACAGCTCCTACGAGCAGTACTTC. Its translation is CASSLGHSSYEQYF. The complete variable domain, with remaining parts taken from reference TRBV7-2 and TRBJ2-7, reads GAGVSQSPSNKVTEKGKDVELRCDPISGHTALYWYRQSLGQGLEFLIYFQGNSAPDKSGLPSDRFSAERTGGSVSTLTIQRTQQEDSAVYLCASSLGHSSYEQYFGPGTRLTVT.

This clone was detected only once. The chain carries TRBV7-9 and TRBJ2-7; a possible D gene is TRBD1 (6 bases). The CDR3 runs to 15 residues. The V gene lost 5 bases and the J gene lost 2 bases, with 16 bases spanning the gap. The germline gives CDR1 SEHNR, CDR2 FQNEAQ (reference sequence). CDR3 loop: CASSPGTYTTYEQYF. In DNA, the CDR3 is TGTGCCAGCAGCCCCGGGACATACACTACCTACGAGCAGTACTTC. The full variable domain, completed using reference TRBV7-9 and TRBJ2-7, is DTGVSQNPRHKITKRGQNVTFRCDPISEHNRLYWYRQTLGQGPEFLTYFQNEAQLEKSRLLSDRFSAERPKGSFSTLEIQRTEQGDSAMYLCASSPGTYTTYEQYFGPGTRLTVT.